A selection of T cell receptor beta chains follows, all from one sample in a study of blood T cell repertoires in COVID-19. Assay used: immunoSEQ multiplex PCR; TCRdb lists only in-frame clones, some missing. This table has some 150,000 clones, 70% to 85% appearing once. Source material: peripheral blood. The receptor set was obtained from a woman at least 80 years old with acute or convalescent COVID-19. CDR3s include the opening cysteine and the closing phenylalanine or tryptophan. A D gene is named only where the DNA matches it firmly. The listing skips clone size in some rows; elsewhere it reads once, few, many or a size class.

TRBJ1-1,-,-,TRBV7-3,CASSSRGGSTEAFF,TGTGCCAGCAGCTCGAGGGGAGGAAGCACTGAAGCTTTCTTT
TRBJ2-1,TRBD2,-,TRBV3-1/TRBV3-2,CASSQELGTSGGEQFF,TGTGCCAGCAGCCAAGAACTCGGGACTAGCGGGGGGGAGCAGTTCTTC
TRBJ2-7,-,-,TRBV19,CASSPGLLYEQYF,TGTGCCAGTAGCCCGGGACTGCTCTACGAGCAGTACTTC
TRBJ1-2,-,-,TRBV9,CASTQVDYRGYTF,TGTGCCAGCACACAGGTCGATTACCGCGGCTACACCTTC
TRBJ1-1,TRBD1,-,TRBV18,CASSPPLDRVYDTEAFF,TGTGCCAGCTCACCACCCCTCGACAGGGTATATGACACTGAAGCTTTCTTT
TRBJ2-2,TRBD1,-,TRBV12-3/TRBV12-4,CASRGQETGELFF,TGTGCCAGCAGAGGACAGGAGACCGGGGAGCTGTTTTTT
TRBJ1-2,TRBD1,few,TRBV5-4,CASSPRRTGEGYTF,TGTGCCAGCAGCCCGAGGAGGACAGGGGAGGGCTACACCTTC
TRBJ1-1,-,-,TRBV11-2,CASSLDPGGSTEAFF,TGTGCCAGCAGCTTAGATCCCGGGGGAAGCACTGAAGCTTTCTTT
TRBJ2-3,TRBD2,-,TRBV19,CASSYSGGGYTDTQYF,TGTGCCAGTTCCTACAGCGGGGGGGGATACACAGATACGCAGTATTTT
TRBJ2-7,TRBD1,-,TRBV6-6,CASSYYSLGTGSQQYF,TGTGCCAGCAGTTACTACTCTCTGGGGACAGGGTCCCAGCAGTACTTC
TRBJ2-5,-,-,TRBV7-9,CASSLLAEETQYF,TGTGCCAGCAGCTTATTAGCGGAAGAGACCCAGTACTTC
TRBJ2-7,TRBD2,-,TRBV3-1/TRBV3-2,CASSYLAGEIYEQYF,TGTGCCAGCAGCTATTTAGCGGGAGAGATCTACGAGCAGTACTTC
TRBJ2-7,-,once,TRBV5-1,CASSFMGVYEQYF,TGCGCCAGCAGCTTCATGGGAGTCTACGAGCAGTACTTC
TRBJ2-3,TRBD1,-,TRBV6-6,CASRDGQGDTDTQYF,TGTGCCAGCAGAGACGGACAGGGGGACACAGATACGCAGTATTTT
TRBJ2-3,-,-,TRBV9,CASSYLTSTDTQYF,TGTGCCAGCAGTTACCTTACTAGCACAGATACGCAGTATTTT
TRBJ2-7,-,-,TRBV7-6,CASSNLRDIGVGGKKNPYEQYF,TGTGCCAGCAGCAACCTCCGGGACATAGGGGTTGGAGGTAAAAAAAACCCCTACGAGCAGTACTTC
TRBJ2-2,TRBD1,-,TRBV5-4,CASSTRDRGLFTGELFF,TGTGCCAGCAGCACCCGGGACAGGGGGCTTTTCACCGGGGAGCTGTTTTTT
TRBJ2-7,TRBD2,once,TRBV2,CASSEAGTSGVGQYF,TGTGCCAGCAGTGAAGCCGGGACTAGCGGGGTAGGGCAGTACTTC
TRBJ2-5,-,once,TRBV30,CAWSGDRQETQYF,TGTGCCTGGAGTGGCGACAGACAAGAGACCCAGTACTTC
TRBJ2-3,-,-,TRBV15,CATSRDVRSTDTQYF,TGTGCCACCAGCAGAGATGTCCGGAGCACAGATACGCAGTATTTT
TRBJ2-7,TRBD1,-,TRBV5-6,CASSLGGPRQGVAYEQYF,TGTGCCAGCAGCTTGGGGGGCCCCCGACAGGGGGTAGCCTACGAGCAGTACTTC
TRBJ1-1,TRBD1,-,TRBV5-5,CASSLDRGYLTEAFF,TGTGCCAGCAGCTTGGACAGGGGGTATCTGACTGAAGCTTTCTTT
TRBJ2-5,-,-,TRBV4-3,CASSQRQSQTQYF,TGCGCCAGCAGCCAAAGACAATCCCAGACCCAGTACTTC
TRBJ2-2,TRBD2,-,TRBV3-1/TRBV3-2,CASSRRDYPPRTGELFF,TGTGCCAGCAGCCGGCGGGACTACCCGCCTAGGACCGGGGAGCTGTTTTTT
TRBJ2-4,TRBD2,once,TRBV5-1,CASSLIAGEAKNIQYF,TGCGCCAGCAGCTTGATAGCGGGGGAAGCCAAAAACATTCAGTACTTC
TRBJ2-1,TRBD1,-,TRBV6-6,CASSYRDRFNEQFF,TGTGCCAGCAGTTACCGGGACAGATTCAATGAGCAGTTCTTC
TRBJ2-1,TRBD2,-,TRBV19,CASSRASGGTYNEQFF,TGTGCCAGTAGTAGGGCTAGCGGGGGGACCTACAATGAGCAGTTCTTC
TRBJ2-1,TRBD2,-,TRBV9,CASSGAGGLYEQFF,TGTGCCAGCAGCGGGGCGGGGGGGCTGTATGAGCAGTTCTTC
TRBJ2-1,-,-,TRBV5-6,CASSLGLRGGEQFF,TGTGCCAGCAGCTTGGGGCTTAGGGGAGGTGAGCAGTTCTTC
TRBJ1-3,-,-,TRBV10-3,CAISDQARSSGNTIYF,TGTGCCATCAGTGACCAAGCGCGTAGCTCTGGAAACACCATATATTTT
TRBJ1-2,-,-,TRBV6-5,CASTRAGVGYGYTF,TGTGCCAGCACCCGAGCGGGCGTCGGCTATGGCTACACCTTC
TRBJ1-3,-,-,TRBV25-1,CATELGNTIYF,TGTGCCACGGAGCTCGGAAACACCATATATTTT
TRBJ2-3,TRBD1,-,TRBV5-8,CASSRKTGSVTDTQYF,TGTGCCAGCAGCCGGAAGACAGGGTCTGTCACAGATACGCAGTATTTT
TRBJ1-2,TRBD1,-,TRBV29-1,CSVQGTGKDGYTF,TGCAGCGTTCAGGGGACAGGGAAGGATGGCTACACCTTC
TRBJ1-3,TRBD1,-,TRBV5-1,CASSLDRVSGNTIYF,TGCGCCAGCAGCTTAGACAGGGTCAGTGGAAACACCATATATTTT